This T cell receptor (beta chain) was recovered during a study of blood T cell repertoires in COVID-19. Assay: immunoSEQ multiplex PCR; the TCRdb copy retains only in-frame clones and omits some. The sample lists about 83,000 clones; about 85% were seen once. This CDR3 has 13 amino acids. With V trimmed by 8 bases and J by 5 bases, 7 bases remained unmatched. V usage is TRBV12-3 or TRBV12-4 and J usage is TRBJ2-5; 8 nucleotides line up with TRBD2. The TCR originated in a woman aged 45 to 65 with active or convalescent COVID-19. Sequenced material: peripheral blood. The CDR3 reads CASSRTSMETQYF. Here the CDR3 DNA reads TGTGCCAGCTCCAGGACTAGCATGGAGACCCAGTACTTC.